This paragraph covers one TCR beta chain sequence. The entirety of the isolated RNA underwent reverse transcription, so expressed TCRB transcripts were sequenced. Produced via immunoSEQ multiplex PCR; TCRdb's table is partial and in-frame only. The sample gives around 140,000 clones, roughly 10% of which show up once; approximately 1.3% is in the top ten. The data were obtained in a study of beta chain features in type 1 diabetes. CDR1 and CDR2 (germline): MNHNY, SVGAGI (reference sequence). The CDR3 is made up of 16 amino acids. V lost 6 bases and J 5 bases, leaving 22 bases between the germline ends.

The sequence came from a man between 18 and 35 years old in good health. The chain uses TRBV6-6 and TRBJ2-5; tentative D call: TRBD1 (6 bases). The specimen sequenced was naive CD4+ T cells from blood. In DNA, the CDR3 is TGTGCCAGCAGCCCCCGCTACCCGGGACACGGGGAGACCCAGTACTTC. It specifies CASSPRYPGHGETQYF.